These 18 T cell receptor beta chains came from one sample sequenced in a study of blood T cell repertoires in COVID-19. Here immunoSEQ multiplex PCR was the method, and the copy in TCRdb shows in-frame clones only, minus some. This table holds 70,000 or so clones, roughly 77% found once. Sequencing was performed on peripheral blood. The receptor set was obtained from a human donor in a cohort sampled during active COVID-19.

This clone was counted a few times. The chain recombines TRBV2 with TRBJ2-6, with TRBD1 as a possible D gene (6 bases). V lost 2 bases and J 4 bases, leaving 9 bases between the germline ends. From germline, CDR1 is SNHLY and CDR2 FYNNEI. The CDR3 is made up of 15 amino acids. The CDR3 is CASSEQGPGANVLTF. The CDR3, as DNA: TGTGCCAGCAGTGAACAGGGGCCCGGGGCCAACGTCCTGACTTTC.

The chain is built from TRBV30 and TRBJ2-2, with TRBD2 matching over 7 bases. Germline assignment: CDR1 GTSNPN and CDR2 SVGIG (reference sequence). The trim removed 3 bases at V and 4 bases at J, leaving 2 bases unmatched. The CDR3 totals 13 residues. The CDR3 loop reads CAWSRGGTGELFF. CDR3 DNA sequence: TGTGCCTGGAGCCGCGGGGGCACCGGGGAGCTGTTTTTT.

The gene calls are TRBV6-2 or TRBV6-3 and TRBJ1-5, with D possibly matching TRBD1 (5 bases). This CDR3 region has 13 residues. The V gene's germline CDR1 is MNHEY and CDR2 SVGEGT. V lost 4 bases and J lost 7, with 11 bases in between. The CDR3 sequence is CASSFTGRQPQHF. The CDR3 bases are TGTGCCAGCAGTTTTACAGGACGACAGCCCCAGCATTTT.

J is TRBJ2-7 and V is TRBV15, with 9 bases lining up with TRBD2. CDR3 length: 13 residues. V shed 9 bases and J 5 bases; nucleotides not matched to a gene: 8. Germline V CDR1 and CDR2: LNHNV, YYDKDF (reference sequence). The CDR3 DNA reads as TGTGCCACGACCAATAGCGGGGGAAACGAGCAGTACTTC. Amino acid sequence: CATTNSGGNEQYF.

This chain links TRBV6-7 with TRBJ1-1, with D possibly TRBD1 on 5 matching bases. TRBV6-7 is filed as an ORF, its function uncertain. The germline V and J ends were trimmed by 2 bases and 2 bases, with 15 bases remaining between them. CDR3 length equals 16 residues. The CDR3, as DNA: TGTGCCAGCAGTTACAGGACGAAGGGGCCCAACACTGAAGCTTTCTTT. Amino acid sequence: CASSYRTKGPNTEAFF.

This sequence joins TRBV5-4 and TRBJ2-7, with 8 bases aligning to TRBD2. CDR3 length: 14 residues. The germline V gene encodes CDR1 SGHNT and CDR2 YYREEE (reference sequence). The J segment lost 6 bases and the V segment lost 1 base, leaving 6 bases of the junction unmatched. CDR3 amino acids: CASSLPGTSGEQYF. In DNA form, the CDR3 reads TGTGCCAGCAGCTTGCCCGGGACTAGTGGCGAGCAGTACTTC.

The rearrangement joins TRBV5-4 to TRBJ2-5, with a tentative D call TRBD1 (7 bases). V lost 6 bases to trimming and J lost 1 base, with 13 bases between them. Germline-derived CDR1 and CDR2 are SGHNT and YYREEE (reference sequence). The CDR3 contains 14 residues. The CDR3 DNA reads TGTGCCAGCACCGGGGGACAGTCCCAAGAGACCCAGTACTTC. Translated: CASTGGQSQETQYF.

The chain has TRBV7-2 and TRBJ2-3; 8 nucleotides agree with TRBD2. Germline values: CDR1 SGHTA, CDR2 FQGNSA. The CDR3 covers 15 residues. V was clipped by 1 base and J by 6 bases; unmatched bases: 6. CDR3: CASSLDSGIKDTQYF. The DNA for the CDR3 is TGTGCCAGCAGCTTAGATAGCGGGATCAAGGATACGCAGTATTTT.

This clone was seen a few times. The V gene is TRBV19, the J gene TRBJ2-7; 8 bases are shared with TRBD1. Germline CDR1 LNHDA, CDR2 SQIVND (reference sequence). Trimming took 6 bases from V and 5 from J; bases not matched to a gene: 12. This CDR3 is 15 amino acids long. The CDR3: CASSNLGQGGNEQYF. The CDR3 nucleotides are TGTGCCAGTAGCAACCTCGGACAGGGAGGTAACGAGCAGTACTTC.

V is TRBV7-2 and J is TRBJ1-4, with D unresolved. V was trimmed by 1 base and J by 5 bases, leaving 8 bases between them. The CDR3 runs 14 residues. Germline CDR1 is SGHTA and CDR2 is FQGNSA. CDR3 DNA sequence: TGTGCCAGCAGCTTAGGGGGAGGGAATGAAAAACTGTTTTTT. Residues: CASSLGGGNEKLFF.

The rearrangement joins TRBV10-3 to TRBJ1-5; D is unresolved. V gave up 4 bases and J gave up 6 bases, with 10 bases separating them. CDR1 and CDR2 (germline): ENHRY, SYGVKD. The CDR3 totals 13 residues. CDR3 nucleotides: TGTGCCATCAGTGCGAAGGAGGTTCAGCCCCAGCATTTT. Translating gives CAISAKEVQPQHF.

This sequence joins TRBV6-1 and TRBJ1-3; D unclear. Trimming shortened V by 2 bases and J by 0 bases, and 11 bases separated the two germline ends. Germline lookup yields CDR1 MNHNS and CDR2 SASEGT. This CDR3 has 16 residues. The CDR3 loop reads CASSEIGHSSGNTIYF. The CDR3 nucleotides are TGTGCCAGCAGTGAAATTGGTCACTCCTCTGGAAACACCATATATTTT.

The J gene is TRBJ1-2, the V gene TRBV18; 8 bases fit TRBD1. The CDR3 length is 13 residues. Germline V gene lookup returns CDR1 KGHSH and CDR2 LQKENI. V trimming: 3 bases; J trimming: 8 bases; junction bases outside the gene matches: 5. The CDR3 spells CASSPLDRAGYTF. The CDR3 bases are TGTGCCAGCTCACCCTTGGACAGGGCAGGCTACACCTTC. Variable domain in full (rest from reference TRBV18 and TRBJ1-2): NAGVMQNPRHLVRRRGQEARLRCSPMKGHSHVYWYRQLPEEGLKFMVYLQKENIIDESGMPKERFSAEFPKEGPSILRIQQVVRGDSAAYFCASSPLDRAGYTFGSGTRLTVV.

The chain is built from TRBV4-3 and TRBJ1-3, with 8 positions matching TRBD1. Germline CDR1 LGHNA, CDR2 YSLEER. V shed 4 bases, J shed 2 bases, and the junction held 19 bases outside the gene matches. The length of the CDR3 is 20 residues. CDR3: CASSRGTGEEGPWPGNTIYF. The CDR3 DNA reads TGCGCCAGCAGCCGGGGGACAGGTGAAGAGGGCCCTTGGCCTGGAAACACCATATATTTT.

In DNA form, the CDR3 reads TGTGCCAGCAGCCAGATGGGACAGGTTACAACTAATGAAAAACTGTTTTTT. Its translation: CASSQMGQVTTNEKLFF. The chain recombines TRBV4-2 with TRBJ1-4, with 8 bases identical to TRBD1. Germline CDR1 reads LGHNA; CDR2 reads YNFKEQ. The V segment lost 3 bases and the J segment 0 bases; nucleotides outside the gene matches: 6. This CDR3 has 17 amino acids.

This clone has just a few counts. The CDR3 DNA reads TGTGCCAGCAGCTTAGCGGGCCAGCCAGCCTCCTACGAGCAGTACTTC. Encoded protein: CASSLAGQPASYEQYF. This chain joins TRBV7-2 and TRBJ2-7; D is unresolved. The CDR3 loop spans 16 amino acids. The germline V gene encodes CDR1 SGHTA and CDR2 FQGNSA. The V and J ends lost 0 bases and 0 bases respectively, with 12 bases between them.

This rearrangement joins TRBV6-6 to TRBJ1-2; TRBD1 matches at 8 bases. The CDR3 loop spans 15 amino acids. The V gene's germline CDR1 is MNHNY and CDR2 SVGAGI (reference sequence). With 7 bases clipped from V and 6 bases from J, the junction kept 13 bases outside the gene matches. CDR3 residues: CASMLGAGGDHGYTF. CDR3 DNA sequence: TGTGCCAGCATGCTGGGGGCAGGGGGCGATCATGGCTACACCTTC.

The rearrangement joins TRBV9 to TRBJ2-7; the match to TRBD2 covers 10 bases. Trimming cost V 0 bases and J 6 bases; bases outside gene matches: 9. From germline, CDR1 is SGDLS and CDR2 YYNGEE. The CDR3 has 16 residues. DNA for the CDR3: TGTGCCAGCAGCGTAGGTCGGCTAGCGGGAGCCGGCGAGCAGTACTTC. This translates into CASSVGRLAGAGEQYF.